This TCR beta chain came from a study of T cells after yellow fever vaccination. About the study: Low-cell-number fractions were prepared with SMART-Seq v4 Ultra Low Input. Study-wide results and limits: Reappearance after the booster was seen for most primary-vaccination clones, at 95% to 97% CD4 and 70% to 90% CD8. Of the clonotypes, a small share occurred in both CD4 and CD8 compartments.

In making TCR cDNA, 5'RACE template switching added a universal primer site and UMIs to it. TCRdb independently ran MiXCR on the 5' RACE reads; one entry per CDR3 protein. This sample has a few hundred thousand distinct CDR3 sequences, with less than 8.5% found just once. This clonotype has only a few counts. Its antigen is undetermined. Germline trimming cut 6 bases from V and 6 bases from J; bases unmatched to any gene: 8. The CDR3 consists of 16 residues. The starting material was CD4+ T cells sorted from PBMCs, obtained 15 days after the yellow fever booster vaccination. This TCR was recovered from a man aged 25-40 years who received the YFV17D yellow fever vaccine. The chain is built from TRBV12-3 or TRBV12-4 and TRBJ2-3, with 14 bases matching TRBD2. In DNA, the CDR3 is TGTGCCAGCAGCCCAGCGGGACTAGCGGGAGTCGATACGCAGTATTTT. Translation: CASSPAGLAGVDTQYF.